The next 2 T cell receptor beta chains were all read from a single sample in a study of shared clonotypes between healthy human individuals. Produced via immunoSEQ multiplex PCR; TCRdb's table is partial and in-frame only. Among about 320,000 clones listed, about nine tenths were seen once. Sequencing was carried out using memory CD8+ T cells sorted from blood. Specified subset: CD45RO+ cells pooled with CCR7-negative TemRA cells. These TCRs come from a man in his late teens or twenties in good health.

CDR3 nucleotides: TGTGCCAGCTTCAGCGGGAGTTGGGAGCTGTTTTTT. Its protein is CASFSGSWELFF. This chain joins TRBV27 and TRBJ2-2; 8 bases align to TRBD2. Germline-derived CDR1 and CDR2 are MNHEY and SMNVEV (reference sequence). The CDR3 runs to 12 residues. Unmatched junction bases numbered 5, after V lost 8 bases and J lost 9 bases.

The chain carries TRBV19 and TRBJ1-2, with unresolved D. V lost 6 bases, J lost 6 bases, and 8 bases lay in between. Per germline, CDR1 LNHDA and CDR2 SQIVND (reference sequence). This CDR3 comprises 11 residues. The CDR3 spells CASRREDGYTF. CDR3 nucleotide sequence: TGTGCCAGTAGGCGGGAGGATGGCTACACCTTC.